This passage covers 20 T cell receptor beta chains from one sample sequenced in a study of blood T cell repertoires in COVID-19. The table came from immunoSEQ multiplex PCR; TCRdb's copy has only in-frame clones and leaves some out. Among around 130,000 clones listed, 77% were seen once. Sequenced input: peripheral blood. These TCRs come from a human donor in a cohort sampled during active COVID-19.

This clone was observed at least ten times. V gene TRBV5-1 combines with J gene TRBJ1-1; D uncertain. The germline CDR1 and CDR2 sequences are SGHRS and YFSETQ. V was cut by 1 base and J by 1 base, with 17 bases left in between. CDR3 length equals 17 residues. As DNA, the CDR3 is TGCGCCAGCAGCTTGTATGCCTTCTCCGAGGCGAACACTGAAGCTTTCTTT. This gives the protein CASSLYAFSEANTEAFF.

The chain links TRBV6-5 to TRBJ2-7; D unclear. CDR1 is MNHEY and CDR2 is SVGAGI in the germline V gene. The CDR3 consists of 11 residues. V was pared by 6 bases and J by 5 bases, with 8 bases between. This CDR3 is CASSQIHEQYF. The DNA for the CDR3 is TGTGCCAGCAGCCAGATCCACGAGCAGTACTTC.

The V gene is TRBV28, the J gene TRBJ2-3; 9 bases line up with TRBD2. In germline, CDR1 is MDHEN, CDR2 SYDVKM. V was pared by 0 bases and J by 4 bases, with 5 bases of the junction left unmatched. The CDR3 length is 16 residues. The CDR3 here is CASSLWASGTADTQYF. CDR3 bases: TGTGCCAGCAGTTTATGGGCTAGCGGGACCGCAGATACGCAGTATTTT.

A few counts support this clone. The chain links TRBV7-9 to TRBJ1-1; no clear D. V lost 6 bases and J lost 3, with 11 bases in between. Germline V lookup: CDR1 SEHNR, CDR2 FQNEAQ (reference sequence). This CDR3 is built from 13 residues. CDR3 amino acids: CASRGEVHTEAFF. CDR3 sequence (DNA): TGTGCCAGCAGGGGCGAAGTCCACACTGAAGCTTTCTTT.

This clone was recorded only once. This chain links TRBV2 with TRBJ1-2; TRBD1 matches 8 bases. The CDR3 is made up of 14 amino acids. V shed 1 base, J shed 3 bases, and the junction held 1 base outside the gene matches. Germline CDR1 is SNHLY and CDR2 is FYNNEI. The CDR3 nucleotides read TGTGCCAGCAGTGAAGGGACAGGGCACTATGGCTACACCTTC. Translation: CASSEGTGHYGYTF.

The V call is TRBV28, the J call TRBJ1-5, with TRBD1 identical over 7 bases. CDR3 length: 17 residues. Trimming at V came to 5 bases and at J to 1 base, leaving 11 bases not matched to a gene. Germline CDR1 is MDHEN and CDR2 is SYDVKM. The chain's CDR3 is CASSPALQGISNQPQHF. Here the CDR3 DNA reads TGTGCCAGCAGTCCCGCTTTACAGGGGATCAGCAATCAGCCCCAGCATTTT.

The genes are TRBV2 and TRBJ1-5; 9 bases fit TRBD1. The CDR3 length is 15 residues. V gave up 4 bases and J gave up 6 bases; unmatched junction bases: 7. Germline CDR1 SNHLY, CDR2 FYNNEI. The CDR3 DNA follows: TGTGCCAGCAGTGGGGGACAGGGCGGGCGTCAGCCCCAGCATTTT. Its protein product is CASSGGQGGRQPQHF.

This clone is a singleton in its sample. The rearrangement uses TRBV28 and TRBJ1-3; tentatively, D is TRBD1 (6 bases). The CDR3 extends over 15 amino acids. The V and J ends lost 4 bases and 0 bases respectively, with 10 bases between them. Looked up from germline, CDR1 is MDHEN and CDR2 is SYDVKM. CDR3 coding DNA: TGTGCCAGCAGTTCAGGACAGAGCTCTGGAAACACCATATATTTT. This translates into CASSSGQSSGNTIYF.

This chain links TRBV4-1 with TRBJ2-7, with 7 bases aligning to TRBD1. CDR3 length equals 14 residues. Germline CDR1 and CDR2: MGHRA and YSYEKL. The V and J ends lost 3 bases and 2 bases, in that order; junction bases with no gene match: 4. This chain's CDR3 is CASSHHGTAYEQYF. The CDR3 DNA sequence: TGCGCCAGCAGCCATCACGGGACAGCCTACGAGCAGTACTTC.

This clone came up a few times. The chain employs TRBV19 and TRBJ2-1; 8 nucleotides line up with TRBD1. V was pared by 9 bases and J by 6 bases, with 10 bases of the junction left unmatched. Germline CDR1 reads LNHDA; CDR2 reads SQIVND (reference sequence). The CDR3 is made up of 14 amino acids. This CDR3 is CASQDRGESNEQFF. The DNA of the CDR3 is TGTGCCAGCCAAGACAGGGGTGAGAGCAATGAGCAGTTCTTC.

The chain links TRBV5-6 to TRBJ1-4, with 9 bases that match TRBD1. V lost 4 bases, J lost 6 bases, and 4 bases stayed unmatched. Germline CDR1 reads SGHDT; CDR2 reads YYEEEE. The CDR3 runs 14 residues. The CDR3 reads CASSKTGGDEKLFF. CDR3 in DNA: TGTGCCAGCAGCAAAACAGGGGGCGATGAAAAACTGTTTTTT.

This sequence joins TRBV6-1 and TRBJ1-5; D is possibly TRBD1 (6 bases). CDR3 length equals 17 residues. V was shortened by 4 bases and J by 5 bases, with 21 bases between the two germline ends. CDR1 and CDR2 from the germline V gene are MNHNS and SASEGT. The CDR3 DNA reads TGTGCCAGCAGTGTTTGGACAGACCTAGAGGGTTATCAGCCCCAGCATTTT. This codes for CASSVWTDLEGYQPQHF.

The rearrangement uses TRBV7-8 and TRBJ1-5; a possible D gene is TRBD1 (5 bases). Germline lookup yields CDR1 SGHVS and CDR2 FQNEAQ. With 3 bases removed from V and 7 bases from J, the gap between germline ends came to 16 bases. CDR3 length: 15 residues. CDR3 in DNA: TGTGCCAGCAGCTTTGACCAGGGAAGAGAGCAGCCCCAGCATTTT. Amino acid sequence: CASSFDQGREQPQHF.

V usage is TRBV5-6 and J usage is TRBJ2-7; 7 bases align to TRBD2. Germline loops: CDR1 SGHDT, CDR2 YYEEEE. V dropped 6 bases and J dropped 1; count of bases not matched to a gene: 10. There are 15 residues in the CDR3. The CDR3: CASNLGASGSYEQYF. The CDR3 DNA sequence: TGTGCCAGCAATTTAGGAGCTAGCGGATCCTACGAGCAGTACTTC. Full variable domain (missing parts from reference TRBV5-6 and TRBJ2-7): DAGVTQSPTHLIKTRGQQVTLRCSPKSGHDTVSWYQQALGQGPQFIFQYYEEEERQRGNFPDRFSGHQFPNYSSELNVNALLLGDSALYLCASNLGASGSYEQYFGPGTRLTVT.

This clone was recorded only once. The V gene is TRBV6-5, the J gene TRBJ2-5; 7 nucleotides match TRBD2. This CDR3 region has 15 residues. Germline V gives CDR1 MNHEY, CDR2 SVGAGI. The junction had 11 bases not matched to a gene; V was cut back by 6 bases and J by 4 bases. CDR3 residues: CASRPRVTSAETQYF. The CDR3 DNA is TGTGCCAGCAGACCCCGGGTCACTAGCGCAGAGACCCAGTACTTC.

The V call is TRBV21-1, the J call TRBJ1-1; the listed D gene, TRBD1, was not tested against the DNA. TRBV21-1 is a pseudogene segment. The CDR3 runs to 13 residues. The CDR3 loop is CARVRQARYKAFF. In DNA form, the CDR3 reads TGTGCCAGGGTCAGACAGGCACGTTACAAAGCTTTCTTT.

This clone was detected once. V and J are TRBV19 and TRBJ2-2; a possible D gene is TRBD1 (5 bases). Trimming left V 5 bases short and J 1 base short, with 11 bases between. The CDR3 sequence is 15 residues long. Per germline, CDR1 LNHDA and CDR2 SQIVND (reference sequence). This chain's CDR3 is CASSGRQKNTGELFF. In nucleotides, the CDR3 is TGTGCCAGTAGTGGTCGACAGAAGAACACCGGGGAGCTGTTTTTT.

The CDR3 DNA reads TGTGCCAGCTCGAAGAGGACTAATGAGCAGTTCTTC. Its translation: CASSKRTNEQFF. This chain uses TRBV6-5 with TRBJ2-1; tentative D call: TRBD2 (5 bases). The CDR3 is made up of 12 amino acids. Germline-derived CDR1 and CDR2 are MNHEY and SVGAGI. V was trimmed by 8 bases and J by 7 bases, leaving 12 bases between them.

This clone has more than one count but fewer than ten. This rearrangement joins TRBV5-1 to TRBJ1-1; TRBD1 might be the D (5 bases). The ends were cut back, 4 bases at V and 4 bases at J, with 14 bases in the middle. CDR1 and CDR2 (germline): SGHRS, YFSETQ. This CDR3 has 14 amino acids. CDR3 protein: CASSKDTAGTEAFF. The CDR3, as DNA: TGCGCCAGCAGCAAGGACACTGCTGGCACTGAAGCTTTCTTT.

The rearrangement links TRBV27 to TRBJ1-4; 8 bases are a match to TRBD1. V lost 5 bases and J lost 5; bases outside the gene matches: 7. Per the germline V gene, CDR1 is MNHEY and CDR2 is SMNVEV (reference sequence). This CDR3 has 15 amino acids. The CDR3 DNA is TGTGCCAGCAGTCCTCAGGGGGCGGGGAATGAAAAACTGTTTTTT. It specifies CASSPQGAGNEKLFF.